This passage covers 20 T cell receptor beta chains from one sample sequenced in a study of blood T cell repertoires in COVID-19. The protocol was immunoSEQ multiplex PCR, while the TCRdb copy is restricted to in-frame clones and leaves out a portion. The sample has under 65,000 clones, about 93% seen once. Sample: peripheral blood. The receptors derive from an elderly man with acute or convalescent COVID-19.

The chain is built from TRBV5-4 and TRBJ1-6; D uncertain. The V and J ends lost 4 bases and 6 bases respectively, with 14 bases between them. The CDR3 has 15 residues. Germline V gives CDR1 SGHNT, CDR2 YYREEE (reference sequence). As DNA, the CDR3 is TGTGCCAGCAGCCCTGGCGGGTTTGGTAATTCACCCCTCCACTTT. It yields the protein CASSPGGFGNSPLHF.

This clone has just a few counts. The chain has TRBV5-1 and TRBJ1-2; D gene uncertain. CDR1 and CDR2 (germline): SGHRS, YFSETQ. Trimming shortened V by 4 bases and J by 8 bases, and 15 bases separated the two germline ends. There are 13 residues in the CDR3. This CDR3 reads CASSQPQGGGYTF. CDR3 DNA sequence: TGCGCCAGCAGCCAGCCACAAGGAGGCGGCTACACCTTC.

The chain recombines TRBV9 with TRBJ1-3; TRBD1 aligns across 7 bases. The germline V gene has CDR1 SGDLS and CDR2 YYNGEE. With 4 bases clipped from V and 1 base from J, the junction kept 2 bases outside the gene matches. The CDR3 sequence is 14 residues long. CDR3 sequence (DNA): TGTGCCAGCAGCCAGGGGGTATCTGGAAACACCATATATTTT. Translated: CASSQGVSGNTIYF.

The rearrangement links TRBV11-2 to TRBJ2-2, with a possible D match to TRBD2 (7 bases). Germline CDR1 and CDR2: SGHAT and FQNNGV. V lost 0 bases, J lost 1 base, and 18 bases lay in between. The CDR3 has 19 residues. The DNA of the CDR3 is TGTGCCAGCAGCTTAGATCTCTATGGGGGGGCCCTGAACACCGGGGAGCTGTTTTTT. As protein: CASSLDLYGGALNTGELFF.

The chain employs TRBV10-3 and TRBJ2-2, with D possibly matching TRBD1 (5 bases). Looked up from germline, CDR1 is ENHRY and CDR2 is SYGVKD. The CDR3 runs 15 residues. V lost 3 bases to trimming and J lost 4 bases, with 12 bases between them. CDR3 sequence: CAISDPRAPTGELFF. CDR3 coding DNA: TGTGCCATCAGTGACCCCAGGGCCCCCACCGGGGAGCTGTTTTTT.

Here the CDR3 reads CATSIAAYNEQFF. CDR3 nucleotide sequence: TGTGCCACCAGCATTGCGGCATACAATGAGCAGTTCTTC. The rearrangement joins TRBV15 to TRBJ2-1, with D hard to call. The CDR3 extends over 13 amino acids. V was cut by 4 bases and J by 4 bases, with 8 bases left in between. Germline V gene lookup returns CDR1 LNHNV and CDR2 YYDKDF (reference sequence).

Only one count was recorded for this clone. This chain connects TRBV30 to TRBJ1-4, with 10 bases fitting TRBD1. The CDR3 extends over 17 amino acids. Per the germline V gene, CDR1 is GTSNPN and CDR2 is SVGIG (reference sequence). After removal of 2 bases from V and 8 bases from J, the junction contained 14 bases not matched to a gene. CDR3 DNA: TGTGCCTGGAGTCCCCGGGACAGGGGTCCCCAGAACGAAAAACTGTTTTTT. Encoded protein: CAWSPRDRGPQNEKLFF.

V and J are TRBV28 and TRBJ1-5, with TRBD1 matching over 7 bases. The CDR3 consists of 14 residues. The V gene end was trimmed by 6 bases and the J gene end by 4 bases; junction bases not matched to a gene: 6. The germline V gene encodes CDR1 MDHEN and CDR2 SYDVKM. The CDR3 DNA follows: TGTGCCAGCAGAGGGGGCGGGGGGAATCAGCCCCAGCATTTT. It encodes CASRGGGGNQPQHF.

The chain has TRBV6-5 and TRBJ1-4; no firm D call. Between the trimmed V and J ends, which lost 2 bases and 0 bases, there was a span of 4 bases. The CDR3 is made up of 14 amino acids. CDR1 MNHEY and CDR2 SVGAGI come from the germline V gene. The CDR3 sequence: CASSYGPTNEKLFF. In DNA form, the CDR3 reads TGTGCCAGCAGTTACGGGCCAACTAATGAAAAACTGTTTTTT.

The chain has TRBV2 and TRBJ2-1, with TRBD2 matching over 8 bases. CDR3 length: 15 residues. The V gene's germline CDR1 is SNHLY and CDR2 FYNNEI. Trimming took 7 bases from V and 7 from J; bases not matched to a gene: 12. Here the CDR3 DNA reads TGTGCCAGCACTCATCCGGGACTAGTGAAGAATGAGCAGTTCTTC. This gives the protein CASTHPGLVKNEQFF.

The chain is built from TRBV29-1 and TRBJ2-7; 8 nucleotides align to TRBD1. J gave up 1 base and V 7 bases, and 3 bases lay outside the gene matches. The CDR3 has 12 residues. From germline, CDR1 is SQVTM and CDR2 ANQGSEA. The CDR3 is CSATGGSYEQYF. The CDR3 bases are TGCAGCGCAACAGGGGGGTCCTACGAGCAGTACTTC.

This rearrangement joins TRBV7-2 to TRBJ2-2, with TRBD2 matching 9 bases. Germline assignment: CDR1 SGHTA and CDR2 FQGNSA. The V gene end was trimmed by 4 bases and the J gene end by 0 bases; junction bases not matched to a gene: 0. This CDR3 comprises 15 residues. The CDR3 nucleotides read TGTGCCAGCAGCTGGACTAGCGCGAACACCGGGGAGCTGTTTTTT. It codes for CASSWTSANTGELFF.

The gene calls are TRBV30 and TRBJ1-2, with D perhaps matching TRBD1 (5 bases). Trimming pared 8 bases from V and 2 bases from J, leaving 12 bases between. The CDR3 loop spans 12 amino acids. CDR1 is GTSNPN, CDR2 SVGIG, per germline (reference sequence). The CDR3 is CAGGDGNYGYTF. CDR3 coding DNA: TGTGCCGGGGGGGACGGGAACTATGGCTACACCTTC.

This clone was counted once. CDR3 DNA: TGTGCCAGCAGCCGAACTAGCGGGGGGTCGGATACGCAGTATTTT. Its protein product is CASSRTSGGSDTQYF. The rearrangement links TRBV3-1 (or the pseudogene TRBV3-2) to TRBJ2-3; 12 bases fit TRBD2. CDR3 length equals 15 residues. V was clipped by 4 bases and J by 6 bases; unmatched bases: 5. Germline V lookup: CDR1 LGHDT, CDR2 YNNKEL (reference sequence).

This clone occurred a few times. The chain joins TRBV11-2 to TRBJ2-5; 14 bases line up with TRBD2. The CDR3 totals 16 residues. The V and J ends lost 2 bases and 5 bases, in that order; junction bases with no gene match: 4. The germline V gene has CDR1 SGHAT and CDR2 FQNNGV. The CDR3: CASSLRLAGGRETQYF. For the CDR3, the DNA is TGTGCCAGCAGCTTAAGACTAGCGGGGGGGCGGGAGACCCAGTACTTC.

CDR3 residues: CASQTGGAANQPQHF. DNA for the CDR3: TGTGCCAGTCAGACGGGGGGGGCCGCCAATCAGCCCCAGCATTTT. The rearrangement links TRBV19 to TRBJ1-5; possible D gene TRBD1, 6 bases. The CDR3 has 15 amino acids. Germline V gives CDR1 LNHDA, CDR2 SQIVND (reference sequence). Trimming pared 8 bases from V and 3 bases from J, leaving 17 bases between.

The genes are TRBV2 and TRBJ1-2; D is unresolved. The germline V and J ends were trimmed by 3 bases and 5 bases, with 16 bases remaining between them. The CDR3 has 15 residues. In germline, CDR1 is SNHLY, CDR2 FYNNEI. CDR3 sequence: CASSDQSATMYGYTF. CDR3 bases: TGTGCCAGCAGTGACCAGTCAGCCACTATGTATGGCTACACCTTC.

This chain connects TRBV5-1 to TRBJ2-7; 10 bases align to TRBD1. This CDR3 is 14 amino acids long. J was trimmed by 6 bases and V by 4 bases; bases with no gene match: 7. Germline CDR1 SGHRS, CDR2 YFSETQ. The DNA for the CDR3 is TGCGCCAGCAGCCTTCGGGACAGGGGTGGCGAGCAGTACTTC. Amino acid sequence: CASSLRDRGGEQYF.

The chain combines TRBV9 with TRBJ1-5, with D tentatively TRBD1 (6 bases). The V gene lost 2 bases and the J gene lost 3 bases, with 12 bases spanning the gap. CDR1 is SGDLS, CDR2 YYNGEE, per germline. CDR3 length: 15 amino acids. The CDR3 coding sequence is TGTGCCAGCAGCGTGGCAGGGGATCACAATCAGCCCCAGCATTTT. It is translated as CASSVAGDHNQPQHF. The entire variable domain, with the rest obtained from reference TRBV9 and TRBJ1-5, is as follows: DSGVTQTPKHLITATGQRVTLRCSPRSGDLSVYWYQQSLDQGLQFLIQYYNGEERAKGNILERFSAQQFPDLHSELNLSSLELGDSALYFCASSVAGDHNQPQHFGDGTRLSIL.

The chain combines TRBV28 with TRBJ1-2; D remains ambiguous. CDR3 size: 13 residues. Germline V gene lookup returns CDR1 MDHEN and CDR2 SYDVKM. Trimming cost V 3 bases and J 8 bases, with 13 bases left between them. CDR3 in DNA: TGTGCCAGCAGTTTGTCCCCCACCAGGGGCTACACCTTC. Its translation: CASSLSPTRGYTF.